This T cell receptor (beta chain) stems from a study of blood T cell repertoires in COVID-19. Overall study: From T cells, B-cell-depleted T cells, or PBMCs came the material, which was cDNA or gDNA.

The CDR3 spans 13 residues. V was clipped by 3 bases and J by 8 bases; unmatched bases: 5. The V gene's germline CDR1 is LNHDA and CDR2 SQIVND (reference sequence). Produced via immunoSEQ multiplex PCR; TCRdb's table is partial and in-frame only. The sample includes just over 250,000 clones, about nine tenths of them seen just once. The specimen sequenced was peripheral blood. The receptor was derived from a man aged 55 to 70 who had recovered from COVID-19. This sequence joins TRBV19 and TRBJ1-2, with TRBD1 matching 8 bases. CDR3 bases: TGTGCCAGTAGTATCGGGCCAGGGGGCGGCTACACCTTC. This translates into CASSIGPGGGYTF.